This T cell receptor beta chain was documented in a study of regulatory T cells in long-lasting Graves disease. Study details: With positive TSH receptor antibodies and over 5 years of antithyroid drugs, Graves' disease was considered persistent. Overall study results and limits: Thyroid tissue was not sampled; only peripheral blood was.

Notes on this clonotype: Its antigen remains unknown.

Time point reported: persistent/refractory GD, antithyroid drugs over 5 years with positive TRAb. After RNA was extracted from PBMCs, the TCR library was made from it. Investigators prepared the TCR beta libraries by applying iRepertoire HTBI primers and Arm-PCR of CDR3 regions. One entry per CDR3 protein, called by TCRdb with MiXCR from the multiplex PCR reads. Among about 470,000 distinct CDR3 sequences, about a fifth were seen once, and the ten largest hold approximately 6.4%. V was trimmed by 3 bases and J by 1 base, leaving 8 bases between them. The CDR3 runs to 14 residues. CDR1 is SGHDN, CDR2 FVKESK, per germline.

Here the sequenced sample was peripheral blood mononuclear cells (PBMCs), taken when the disease was refractory, from a patient treated with antithyroid drugs. The sequence was collected from a female donor with Graves disease. V and J are TRBV14 and TRBJ2-3; no reliable D call. This CDR3 reads CASSQVTGTDTQYF. The CDR3 DNA reads TGTGCCAGCAGCCAGGTCACAGGCACAGATACGCAGTATTTT.